The 14 T cell receptor beta chains in this list originate from one sample, sequenced in a study of blood T cell repertoires in COVID-19. Profiling relied on immunoSEQ multiplex PCR, and the TCRdb table lists in-frame clones only, not all of them. The sample holds around 400,000 clones, around 89% seen once. The specimen sequenced was peripheral blood. These receptors were taken from a man in his forties or fifties with acute or convalescent COVID-19.

The chain employs TRBV6-6 and TRBJ2-7; D not certain. The ends were cut back, 5 bases at V and 7 bases at J, with 9 bases in the middle. This CDR3 region has 11 residues. Germline-derived CDR1 and CDR2 are MNHNY and SVGAGI (reference sequence). The CDR3 coding sequence is TGTGCCAGCAGTGAGACTGGTGAGCAGTACTTC. Protein: CASSETGEQYF.

This chain links TRBV6-5 with TRBJ1-2, with 9 bases matching TRBD1. CDR1 and CDR2 (germline): MNHEY, SVGAGI. V shed 5 bases and J 8 bases; nucleotides not matched to a gene: 9. The CDR3 length is 14 residues. CDR3 nucleotide sequence: TGTGCCAGCAGTCGCTCGGACAGGGGTCGGGGCTACACCTTC. It codes for CASSRSDRGRGYTF.

The chain carries TRBV19 and TRBJ2-2, with 9 positions matching TRBD1. There are 14 residues in the CDR3. Losses at the gene ends were 7 bases for V and 7 bases for J; bases not matched to a gene: 7. The germline gives CDR1 LNHDA, CDR2 SQIVND (reference sequence). The CDR3 region is CASNHRGRNGELFF. The CDR3 nucleotides are TGTGCCAGTAATCACAGGGGGCGGAACGGGGAGCTGTTTTTT. The full variable domain, its missing parts supplied by reference TRBV19 and TRBJ2-2, is DGGITQSPKYLFRKEGQNVTLSCEQNLNHDAMYWYRQDPGQGLRLIYYSQIVNDFQKGDIAEGYSVSREKKESFPLTVTSAQKNPTAFYLCASNHRGRNGELFFGEGSRLTVL.

V usage is TRBV6-2 or TRBV6-3 and J usage is TRBJ1-2; TRBD1 agrees at 9 bases. Germline-derived CDR1 and CDR2 are MNHEY and SVGEGT. CDR3 length: 14 amino acids. Germline trimming cut 6 bases from V and 8 bases from J; bases unmatched to any gene: 10. CDR3 nucleotide sequence: TGTGCCAGCAGCCCCGGGACAGGGATTGGCGGCTACACCTTC. The encoded protein is CASSPGTGIGGYTF.

The V and J genes are TRBV4-1 and TRBJ2-3; a weak D match, TRBD2 (5 bases). Germline V gives CDR1 MGHRA, CDR2 YSYEKL. Trimming removed 3 bases at V and 7 bases at J, with 14 bases between. The CDR3 runs 14 residues. The CDR3 DNA reads TGCGCCAGCAGCCAGTACGGGCGGGTTTATACGCAGTATTTT. Encoded protein: CASSQYGRVYTQYF.

The chain is built from TRBV4-3 and TRBJ1-2, with TRBD1 matching over 8 bases. V dropped 2 bases and J dropped 4; count of bases not matched to a gene: 9. CDR1 LGHNA and CDR2 YSLEER come from the germline V gene. The CDR3 contains 16 residues. The CDR3 protein is CASSQSEQGDRYGYTF. The DNA for the CDR3 is TGCGCCAGCAGCCAATCCGAACAGGGGGATCGCTATGGCTACACCTTC.

The rearrangement uses TRBV28 and TRBJ2-7; tentative D call: TRBD1 (6 bases). The V gene's germline CDR1 is MDHEN and CDR2 SYDVKM. V lost 3 bases, J lost 5 bases, and 11 bases lay in between. The CDR3 totals 13 residues. The CDR3 nucleotides read TGTGCCAGCAGTTTCAGGGGAAGGGACGAGCAGTACTTC. Encoded protein: CASSFRGRDEQYF.

This clone was seen once. The rearrangement links TRBV27 to TRBJ1-1; no firm D call. This CDR3 is built from 13 residues. The germline CDR1 and CDR2 sequences are MNHEY and SMNVEV (reference sequence). The germline V and J ends were trimmed by 1 base and 4 bases, with 7 bases remaining between them. The CDR3 region is CASSLWEGTEAFF. CDR3 nucleotide sequence: TGTGCCAGCAGTTTATGGGAGGGCACTGAAGCTTTCTTT.

V gene TRBV7-8 combines with J gene TRBJ1-5; D is undetermined. V was clipped by 1 base and J by 0 bases, with 10 bases between them. CDR1 is SGHVS and CDR2 is FQNEAQ in the germline V gene. The CDR3 length is 16 residues. CDR3 sequence reads: CASSLVAPNSNQPQHF. CDR3 DNA: TGTGCCAGCAGCTTAGTGGCCCCAAATAGCAATCAGCCCCAGCATTTT. Combining the CDR3 with reference TRBV7-8 and TRBJ1-5 gives the whole variable domain GAGVSQSPRYKVAKRGQDVALRCDPISGHVSLFWYQQALGQGPEFLTYFQNEAQLDKSGLPSDRFFAERPEGSVSTLKIQRTQQEDSAVYLCASSLVAPNSNQPQHFGDGTRLSIL.

J is TRBJ1-6 and V is TRBV7-9; 8 bases line up with TRBD1. There are 15 residues in the CDR3. The V gene's germline CDR1 is SEHNR and CDR2 FQNEAQ (reference sequence). V was clipped by 5 bases and J by 6 bases; unmatched bases: 6. The CDR3 DNA reads TGTGCCAGCAGCCGGGACAGGACTTTTAATTCACCCCTCCACTTT. Translating it yields CASSRDRTFNSPLHF.

A single count supports this clone. The same CDR3 also results from other DNA sequences found in this sample. Here the CDR3 reads CSVRGGYSYEQYF. In DNA form, the CDR3 reads TGCAGCGTTCGGGGGGGGTATTCCTACGAGCAGTACTTC. The J gene is TRBJ2-7, the V gene TRBV29-1; 8 nucleotides match TRBD2. Looked up from germline, CDR1 is SQVTM and CDR2 is ANQGSEA. With 5 bases clipped from V and 1 base from J, the junction kept 4 bases outside the gene matches. The CDR3 totals 13 residues.

The rearrangement links TRBV9 to TRBJ2-3; 10 bases align to TRBD2. Germline CDR1 and CDR2: SGDLS and YYNGEE. Trimming removed 4 bases from V and 4 bases from J; junction bases left unmatched: 9. The CDR3 length is 16 residues. The CDR3 nucleotides are TGTGCCAGCAGCCTTTTAGCGGGGGGCCGTCCAGATACGCAGTATTTT. This sequence encodes CASSLLAGGRPDTQYF.

This clone was detected only a few times. The CDR3 is CASSIHGQGRGNTIYF. CDR3 sequence (DNA): TGTGCCAGCAGTATCCACGGACAGGGGAGAGGAAACACCATATATTTT. The rearrangement uses TRBV28 and TRBJ1-3; 9 nucleotides agree with TRBD1. With 5 bases clipped from V and 4 bases from J, the junction kept 9 bases outside the gene matches. CDR1 is MDHEN, CDR2 SYDVKM, per germline. The CDR3 spans 16 residues.

V usage is TRBV15 and J usage is TRBJ1-2, with D possibly TRBD1 on 5 matching bases. The germline CDR1 and CDR2 sequences are LNHNV and YYDKDF (reference sequence). V was pared by 4 bases and J by 4 bases, with 22 bases between. CDR3 size: 17 residues. The CDR3 reads CATSTLQAGSLGYGYTF. The CDR3 coding sequence is TGTGCCACCAGCACCCTACAGGCGGGATCGTTGGGCTATGGCTACACCTTC.